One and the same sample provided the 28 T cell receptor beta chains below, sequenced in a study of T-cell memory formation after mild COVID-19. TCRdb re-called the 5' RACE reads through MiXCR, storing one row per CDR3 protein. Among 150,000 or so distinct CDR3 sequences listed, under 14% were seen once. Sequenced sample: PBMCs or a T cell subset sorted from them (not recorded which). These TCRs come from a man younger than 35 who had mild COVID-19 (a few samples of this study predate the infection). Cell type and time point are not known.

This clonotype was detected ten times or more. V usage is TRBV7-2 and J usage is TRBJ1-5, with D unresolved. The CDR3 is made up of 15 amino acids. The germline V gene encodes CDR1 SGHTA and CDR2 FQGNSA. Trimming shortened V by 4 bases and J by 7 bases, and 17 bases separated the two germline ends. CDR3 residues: CASSSAPTFGQPQHF. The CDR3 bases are TGTGCCAGCAGCTCAGCACCGACATTCGGCCAGCCCCAGCATTTT.

Written as DNA, the CDR3 is TGCAGCGTTGAAGAGGGACAGGGTGAAAAACTGTTTTTT. It specifies CSVEEGQGEKLFF. The chain links TRBV29-1 to TRBJ1-4; 9 bases are shared with TRBD1. Germline loops: CDR1 SQVTM, CDR2 ANQGSEA. Losses at the gene ends were 0 bases for V and 7 bases for J; bases not matched to a gene: 0. The CDR3 has 13 amino acids.

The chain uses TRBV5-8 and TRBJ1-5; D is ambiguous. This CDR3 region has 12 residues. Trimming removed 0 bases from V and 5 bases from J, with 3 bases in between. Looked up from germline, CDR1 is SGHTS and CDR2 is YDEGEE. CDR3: CASSLDYQPQHF. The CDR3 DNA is TGTGCCAGCAGCTTGGATTATCAGCCCCAGCATTTT. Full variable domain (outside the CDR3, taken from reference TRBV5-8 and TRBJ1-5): EAGVTQSPTHLIKTRGQQATLRCSPISGHTSVYWYQQALGLGLQFLLWYDEGEERNRGNFPPRFSGRQFPNYSSELNVNALELEDSALYLCASSLDYQPQHFGDGTRLSIL.

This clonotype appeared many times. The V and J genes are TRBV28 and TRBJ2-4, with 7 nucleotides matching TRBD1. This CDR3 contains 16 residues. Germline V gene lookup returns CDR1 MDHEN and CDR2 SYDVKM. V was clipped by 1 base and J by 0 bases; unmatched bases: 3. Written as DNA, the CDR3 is TGTGCCAGCAGTTTATTAGGACAGGTAGCCAAAAACATTCAGTACTTC. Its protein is CASSLLGQVAKNIQYF.

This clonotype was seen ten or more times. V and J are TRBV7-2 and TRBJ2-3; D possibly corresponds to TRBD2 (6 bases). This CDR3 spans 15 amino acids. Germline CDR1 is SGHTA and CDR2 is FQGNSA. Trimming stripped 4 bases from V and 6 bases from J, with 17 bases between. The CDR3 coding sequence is TGTGCCAGCAGCTCCGTGGAGGGGTCCGTCGATACGCAGTATTTT. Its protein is CASSSVEGSVDTQYF.

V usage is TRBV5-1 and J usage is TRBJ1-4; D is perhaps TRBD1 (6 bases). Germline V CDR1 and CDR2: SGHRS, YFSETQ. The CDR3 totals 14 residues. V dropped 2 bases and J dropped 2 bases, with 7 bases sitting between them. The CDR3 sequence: CASSFRGTNEKLFF. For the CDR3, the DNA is TGCGCCAGCAGCTTCAGGGGCACTAATGAAAAACTGTTTTTT.

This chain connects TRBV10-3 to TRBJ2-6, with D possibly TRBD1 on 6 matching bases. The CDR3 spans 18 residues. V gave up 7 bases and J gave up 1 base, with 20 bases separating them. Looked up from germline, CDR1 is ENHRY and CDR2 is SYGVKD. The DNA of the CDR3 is TGTGCCATCAAGGGGGACCGGGTTCGGTGGTCTGGGGCCAACGTCCTGACTTTC. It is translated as CAIKGDRVRWSGANVLTF.

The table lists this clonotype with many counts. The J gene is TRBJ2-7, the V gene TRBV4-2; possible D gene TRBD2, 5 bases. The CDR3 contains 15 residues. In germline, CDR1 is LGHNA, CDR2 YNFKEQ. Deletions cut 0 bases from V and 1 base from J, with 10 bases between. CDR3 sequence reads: CASSQERAGSYEQYF. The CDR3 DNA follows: TGTGCCAGCAGCCAAGAGAGGGCAGGATCCTACGAGCAGTACTTC.

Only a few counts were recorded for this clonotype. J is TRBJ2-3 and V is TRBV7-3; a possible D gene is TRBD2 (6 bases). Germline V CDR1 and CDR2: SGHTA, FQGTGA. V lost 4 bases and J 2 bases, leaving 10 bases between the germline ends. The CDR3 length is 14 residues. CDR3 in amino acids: CASSSSGSTDTQYF. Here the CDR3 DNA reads TGTGCCAGCAGCTCGAGCGGGTCCACAGATACGCAGTATTTT.

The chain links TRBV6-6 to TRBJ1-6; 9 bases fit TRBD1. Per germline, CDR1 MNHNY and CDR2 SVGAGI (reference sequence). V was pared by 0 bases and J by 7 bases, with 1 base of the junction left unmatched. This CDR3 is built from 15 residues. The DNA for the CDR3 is TGTGCCAGCAGTTACTCCGGACAGGGGAATTCACCCCTCCACTTT. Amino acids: CASSYSGQGNSPLHF.

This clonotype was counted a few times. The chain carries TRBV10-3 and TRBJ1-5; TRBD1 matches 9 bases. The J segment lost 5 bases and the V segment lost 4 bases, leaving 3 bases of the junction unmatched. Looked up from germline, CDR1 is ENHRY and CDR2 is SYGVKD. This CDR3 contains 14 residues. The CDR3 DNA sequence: TGTGCCATCAGTGGGACAGGGGTAGATCAGCCCCAGCATTTT. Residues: CAISGTGVDQPQHF.

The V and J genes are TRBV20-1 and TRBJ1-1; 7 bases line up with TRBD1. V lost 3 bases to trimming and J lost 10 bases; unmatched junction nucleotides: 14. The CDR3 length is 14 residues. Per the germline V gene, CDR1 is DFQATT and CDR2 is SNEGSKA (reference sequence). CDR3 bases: TGCAGTGCTAGGAGGGACAGCTTAGGGGATTCAGCTTTCTTT. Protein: CSARRDSLGDSAFF.

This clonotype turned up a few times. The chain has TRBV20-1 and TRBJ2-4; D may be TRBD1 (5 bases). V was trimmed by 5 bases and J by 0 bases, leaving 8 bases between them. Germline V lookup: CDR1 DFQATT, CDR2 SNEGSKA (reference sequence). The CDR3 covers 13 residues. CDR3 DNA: TGCAGTGCTTCCAGGGTAGCCAAAAACATTCAGTACTTC. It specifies CSASRVAKNIQYF.

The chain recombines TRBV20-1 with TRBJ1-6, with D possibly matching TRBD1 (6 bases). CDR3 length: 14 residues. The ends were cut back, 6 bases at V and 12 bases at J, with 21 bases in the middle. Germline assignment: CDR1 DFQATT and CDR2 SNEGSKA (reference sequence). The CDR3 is CSARTGSARGPLHF. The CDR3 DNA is TGCAGTGCGAGAACGGGGAGCGCCAGGGGACCCCTCCACTTT.

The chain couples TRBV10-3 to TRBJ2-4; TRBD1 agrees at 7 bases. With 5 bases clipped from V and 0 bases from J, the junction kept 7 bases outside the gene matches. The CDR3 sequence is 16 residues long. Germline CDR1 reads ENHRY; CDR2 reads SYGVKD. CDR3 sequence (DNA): TGTGCCATCAGTCCCGGACAGGACTTAGCCAAAAACATTCAGTACTTC. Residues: CAISPGQDLAKNIQYF.

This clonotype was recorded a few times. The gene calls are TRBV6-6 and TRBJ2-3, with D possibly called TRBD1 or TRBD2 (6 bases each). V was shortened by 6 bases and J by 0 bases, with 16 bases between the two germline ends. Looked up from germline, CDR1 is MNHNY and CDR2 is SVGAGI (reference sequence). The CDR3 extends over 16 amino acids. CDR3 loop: CASRAYGGLSTDTQYF. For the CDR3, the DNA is TGTGCCAGCAGAGCGTACGGGGGCCTTAGCACAGATACGCAGTATTTT.

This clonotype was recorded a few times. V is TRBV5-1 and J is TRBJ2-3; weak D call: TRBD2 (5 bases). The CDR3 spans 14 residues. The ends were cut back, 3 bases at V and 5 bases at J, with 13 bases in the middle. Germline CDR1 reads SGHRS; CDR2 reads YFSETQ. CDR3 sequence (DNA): TGCGCCAGCAGCTGGATAGGTGCGGGAGATACGCAGTATTTT. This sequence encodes CASSWIGAGDTQYF.

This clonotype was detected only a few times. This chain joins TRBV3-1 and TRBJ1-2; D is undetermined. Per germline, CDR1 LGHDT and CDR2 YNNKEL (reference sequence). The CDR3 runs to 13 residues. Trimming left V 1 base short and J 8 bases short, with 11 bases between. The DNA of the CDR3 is TGTGCCAGCAGCCAAGGGGCCACCGGGGGCTACACCTTC. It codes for CASSQGATGGYTF.

The CDR3 DNA reads TGTGCCAGCAGTTTAGAATCCCGCGGCCGTAATTCACCCCTCCACTTT. Translated: CASSLESRGRNSPLHF. The rearrangement uses TRBV12-3 or TRBV12-4 and TRBJ1-6; D unresolved. V shed 1 base and J shed 6 bases, with 13 bases lying between them. This CDR3 spans 16 amino acids.

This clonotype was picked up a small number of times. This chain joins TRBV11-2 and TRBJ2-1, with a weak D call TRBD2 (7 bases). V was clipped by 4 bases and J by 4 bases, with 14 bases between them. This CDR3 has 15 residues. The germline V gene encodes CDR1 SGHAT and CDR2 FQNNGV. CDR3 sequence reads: CASSSPAGAYNEQFF. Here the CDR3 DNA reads TGTGCCAGCAGCTCCCCTGCGGGGGCTTACAATGAGCAGTTCTTC.

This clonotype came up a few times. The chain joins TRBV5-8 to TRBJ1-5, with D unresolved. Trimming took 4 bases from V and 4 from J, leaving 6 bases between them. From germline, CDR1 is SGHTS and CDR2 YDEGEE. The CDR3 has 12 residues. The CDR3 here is CASSLFNQPQHF. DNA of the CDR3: TGTGCCAGCAGCCTTTTTAATCAGCCCCAGCATTTT.

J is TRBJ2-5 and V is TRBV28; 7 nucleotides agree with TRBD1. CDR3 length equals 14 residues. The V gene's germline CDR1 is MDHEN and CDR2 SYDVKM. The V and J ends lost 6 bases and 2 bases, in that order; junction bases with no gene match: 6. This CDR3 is CASSLQGWQETQYF. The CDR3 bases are TGTGCCAGCAGCCTACAGGGGTGGCAAGAGACCCAGTACTTC.

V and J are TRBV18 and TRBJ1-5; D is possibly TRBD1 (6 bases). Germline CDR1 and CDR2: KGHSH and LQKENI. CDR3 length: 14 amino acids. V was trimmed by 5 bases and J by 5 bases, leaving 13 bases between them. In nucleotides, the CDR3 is TGTGCCAGCTCATCCACAGGGAGCGATCAGCCCCAGCATTTT. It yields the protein CASSSTGSDQPQHF. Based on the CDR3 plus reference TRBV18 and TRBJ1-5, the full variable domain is NAGVMQNPRHLVRRRGQEARLRCSPMKGHSHVYWYRQLPEEGLKFMVYLQKENIIDESGMPKERFSAEFPKEGPSILRIQQVVRGDSAAYFCASSSTGSDQPQHFGDGTRLSIL.

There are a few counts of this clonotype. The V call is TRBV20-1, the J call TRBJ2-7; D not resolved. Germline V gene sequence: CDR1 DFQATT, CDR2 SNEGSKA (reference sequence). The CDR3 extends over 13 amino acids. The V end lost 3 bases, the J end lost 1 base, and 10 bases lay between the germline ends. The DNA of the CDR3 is TGCAGTGCTAGGCACACCTATTCCTACGAGCAGTACTTC. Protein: CSARHTYSYEQYF.

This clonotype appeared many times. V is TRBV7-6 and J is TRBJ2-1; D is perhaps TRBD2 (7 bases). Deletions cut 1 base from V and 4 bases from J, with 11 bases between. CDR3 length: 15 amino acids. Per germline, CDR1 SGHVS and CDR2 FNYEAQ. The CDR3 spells CASSLVGGLYNEQFF. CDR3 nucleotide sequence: TGTGCCAGCAGCTTAGTCGGGGGGCTATACAATGAGCAGTTCTTC.

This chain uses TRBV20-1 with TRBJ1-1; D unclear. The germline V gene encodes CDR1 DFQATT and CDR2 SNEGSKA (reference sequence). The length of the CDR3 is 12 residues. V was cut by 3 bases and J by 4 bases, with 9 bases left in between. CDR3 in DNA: TGCAGTGCTAGGTCCTTCGGCACTGAAGCTTTCTTT. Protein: CSARSFGTEAFF.

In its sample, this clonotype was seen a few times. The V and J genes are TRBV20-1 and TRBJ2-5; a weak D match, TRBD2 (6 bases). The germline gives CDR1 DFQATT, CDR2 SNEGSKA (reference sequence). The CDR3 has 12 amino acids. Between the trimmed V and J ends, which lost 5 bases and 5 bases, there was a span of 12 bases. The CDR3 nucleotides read TGCAGTGCTGCCGGGAGCGGGGAGACCCAGTACTTC. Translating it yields CSAAGSGETQYF.

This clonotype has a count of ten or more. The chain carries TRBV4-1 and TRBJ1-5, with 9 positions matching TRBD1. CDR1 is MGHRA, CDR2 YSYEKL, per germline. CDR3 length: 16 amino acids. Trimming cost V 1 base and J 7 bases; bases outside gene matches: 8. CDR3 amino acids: CASSQGPTGGWQPQHF. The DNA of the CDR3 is TGCGCCAGCAGCCAAGGCCCCACAGGGGGCTGGCAGCCCCAGCATTTT.